This TCR beta chain was documented in a study of chemoradiotherapy in HPV16-positive cancers. Across the study: A couple of HPV16-positive patients' cells yielded candidate HPV-specific clones and common motifs.

The CDR3 covers 14 residues. V trimming: 0 bases; J trimming: 6 bases; junction bases outside the gene matches: 5. Germline-derived CDR1 and CDR2 are SGHDT and YYEEEE. The table came from immunoSEQ multiplex PCR; TCRdb's copy has only in-frame clones and leaves some out. The sample shows some 10,000 clones, around 81% of them seen only once. The sequencing used blood, collected from a patient who underwent chemoradiotherapy. This TCR was sampled from a human donor with HPV-associated anogenital cancer. This chain links TRBV5-6 with TRBJ2-5; 7 bases map to TRBD2. Here the CDR3 reads CASSLAAGPQTQYF. CDR3 nucleotides: TGTGCCAGCAGCTTGGCAGCGGGGCCGCAGACCCAGTACTTC.